The TCR beta chain described here comes from a study of T cell changes during pregnancy in multiple sclerosis. A remark on this clone: One end of the junction fails to match germline, which may point to a read error.

Sequenced by immunoSEQ multiplex PCR; TCRdb stores in-frame clones only, minus some. The sample includes fewer than 55,000 clones, 70% to 90% of them seen just once. The CDR3 runs to 12 residues. The germline gives CDR1 MDHEN, CDR2 SYDVKM. V usage is TRBV28 and J usage is TRBJ1-3; tentative D call: TRBD1 (5 bases). This specimen was peripheral blood, taken in the first trimester of pregnancy. The TCR was taken from a female donor with multiple sclerosis, enrolled in a pregnancy study. This chain's CDR3 is CASSTSQGGGGF. As DNA, the CDR3 is TGTGCCAGCAGTACATCTCAGGGCGGGGGAGGCTTT. Drawing the rest from reference TRBV28 and TRBJ1-3, the complete variable domain is DVKVTQSSRYLVKRTGEKVFLECVQDMDHENMFWYRQDPGLGLRLIYFSYDVKMKEKGDIPEGYSVSREKKERFSLILESASTNQTSMYLCASSTSQGGGGFGEGSWLTVV.